This TCR beta chain came from a study of neoadjuvant anti-PD-1 for oral cavity cancer. Study summary: Patients without progression received a fourth nivolumab dose around day 43, then surgical resection on days 50-56.

Time point in this sample: after neoadjuvant nivolumab, at surgical resection. This clone is a singleton in its sample. Its antigen is as yet unknown. CDR1 and CDR2 from the germline V gene are SNHLY and FYNNEI. The CDR3 extends over 12 amino acids. V was pared by 6 bases and J by 2 bases, with 7 bases between. Points from the study as a whole: With a few patients per group, TCR findings need larger cohorts. Pretreatment Treg/Th17 ratio correlated inversely with post-treatment tumor clonality.

Assay used: immunoSEQ multiplex PCR; TCRdb lists only in-frame clones, some missing. The data show 6,000 to 10,000 clones, 62% seen once. V gene TRBV2 combines with J gene TRBJ2-5, with a weak D call TRBD1 (5 bases). The sample consisted of PBMCs, taken after nivolumab (anti-PD-1) treatment. This TCR was sampled from a person between 40 and 80 years old with oral cavity squamous cell carcinoma. The CDR3 sequence is CASRDIQETQYF. CDR3 nucleotide sequence: TGTGCCAGCAGGGACATACAAGAGACCCAGTACTTC. Using reference TRBV2 and TRBJ2-5 for the parts outside the CDR3, the full variable domain is EPEVTQTPSHQVTQMGQEVILRCVPISNHLYFYWYRQILGQKVEFLVSFYNNEISEKSEIFDDQFSVERPDGSNFTLKIRSTKLEDSAMYFCASRDIQETQYFGPGTRLLVL.